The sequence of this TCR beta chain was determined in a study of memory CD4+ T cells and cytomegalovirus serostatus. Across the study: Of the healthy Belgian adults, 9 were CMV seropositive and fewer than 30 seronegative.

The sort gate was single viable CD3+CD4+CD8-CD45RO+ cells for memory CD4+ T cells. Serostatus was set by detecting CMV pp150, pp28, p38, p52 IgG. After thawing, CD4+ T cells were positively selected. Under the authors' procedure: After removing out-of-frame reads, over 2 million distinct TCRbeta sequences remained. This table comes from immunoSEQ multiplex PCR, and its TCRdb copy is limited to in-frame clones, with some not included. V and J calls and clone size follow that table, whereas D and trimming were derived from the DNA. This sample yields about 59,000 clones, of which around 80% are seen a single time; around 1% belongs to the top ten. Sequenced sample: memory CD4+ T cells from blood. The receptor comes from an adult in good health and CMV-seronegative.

The CDR3 DNA follows: TGTGCCAGCAGCACCCGATACGGACTATCCACCAACACCGGGGAGCTGTTTTTT. It codes for CASSTRYGLSTNTGELFF. The chain links TRBV9 to TRBJ2-2; a possible D gene is TRBD2 (6 bases). This CDR3 is built from 18 residues. Trimming removed 4 bases from V and 2 bases from J, with 21 bases in between. Germline V CDR1 and CDR2: SGDLS, YYNGEE.